The 2 T cell receptor beta chains listed next were all sequenced from one sample in a study of CD8+ T cells in alopecia areata. Extraction and reverse transcription of RNA yielded cDNA as the sequencing template. Clones were sequenced by immunoSEQ multiplex PCR, and TCRdb holds only the in-frame ones, with some missing. The repertoire has some 99,000 clones, 35% to 50% of them found once; the top ten carry almost 0.8%. Input material: CD4+ T cells sorted from blood. These receptor sequences come from a human donor with alopecia areata.

This clone showed up many times. The J gene is TRBJ1-1, the V gene TRBV14; tentative D call: TRBD1 (6 bases). The germline V and J ends were trimmed by 4 bases and 1 base, with 10 bases remaining between them. This CDR3 is built from 14 residues. Germline lookup yields CDR1 SGHDN and CDR2 FVKESK. CDR3: CASSRGGTNTEAFF. The CDR3 nucleotides read TGTGCCAGCAGCCGGGGGGGCACGAACACTGAAGCTTTCTTT.

The rearrangement joins TRBV7-2 to TRBJ2-5; no reliable D call. V was shortened by 0 bases and J by 5 bases, with 7 bases between the two germline ends. CDR1 SGHTA and CDR2 FQGNSA come from the germline V gene. CDR3 size: 13 residues. The CDR3, as DNA: TGTGCCAGCAGCTTAGCGGAGTGGGAGACCCAGTACTTC. It translates to CASSLAEWETQYF.